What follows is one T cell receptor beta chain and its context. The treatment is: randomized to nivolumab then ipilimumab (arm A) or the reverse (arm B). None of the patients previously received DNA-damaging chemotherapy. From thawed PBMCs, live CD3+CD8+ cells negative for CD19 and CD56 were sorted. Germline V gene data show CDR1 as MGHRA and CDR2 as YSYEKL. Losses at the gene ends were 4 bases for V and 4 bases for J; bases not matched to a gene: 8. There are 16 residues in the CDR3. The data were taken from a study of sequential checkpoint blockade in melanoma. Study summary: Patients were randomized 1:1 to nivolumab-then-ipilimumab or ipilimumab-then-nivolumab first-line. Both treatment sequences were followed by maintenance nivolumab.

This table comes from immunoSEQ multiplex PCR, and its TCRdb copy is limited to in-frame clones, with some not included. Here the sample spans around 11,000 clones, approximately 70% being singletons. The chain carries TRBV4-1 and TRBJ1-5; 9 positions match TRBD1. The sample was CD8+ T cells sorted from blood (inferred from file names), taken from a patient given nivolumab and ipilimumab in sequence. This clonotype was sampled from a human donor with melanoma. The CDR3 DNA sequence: TGCGCCAGCAGCCCCTTACAGGGGGCGGGAAATCAGCCCCAGCATTTT. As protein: CASSPLQGAGNQPQHF.